The clone carrying this T cell receptor (beta chain) was observed many times. Its target is unknown. The entry originates in a study of T-cell memory formation after mild COVID-19. Whole-study context: The study found TCR clusters largely donor specific. Notes on the study in general: Later expanders leaned toward CD4+, whereas clones contracting from day 15 to 85 were balanced CD4/CD8. Second-wave clones reaching peak frequency on day 37 lacked confirmed SARS-CoV-2 specificity.

A 5'RACE reaction primed in the constant segment made cDNA libraries of TCR alpha and TCR beta, and these carried sample barcodes and UMIs. TCRdb reanalysed the 5' RACE reads using MiXCR and keeps one entry per CDR3 protein. The sample contains under 600,000 distinct CDR3 sequences, roughly a fifth of which appear only once. The CDR3 is 13 amino acids. V gave up 7 bases and J gave up 2 bases; unmatched junction bases: 8. Germline V lookup: CDR1 SQVTM, CDR2 ANQGSEA. The receptor's source is an adult woman who had mild COVID-19 (a few samples of this study predate the infection). Cell type and time point are not known. The sample comprised PBMCs or a T cell subset sorted from them (not recorded which). The rearrangement joins TRBV29-1 to TRBJ2-7; 7 bases line up with TRBD1. As DNA, the CDR3 is TGCAGCGAACTAAGGGACAGAGCCTACGAGCAGTACTTC. This sequence encodes CSELRDRAYEQYF.